This passage covers 9 T cell receptor beta chains from one sample sequenced in a study of blood T cells in healthy people across ages. Using a J-beta primer mix together with a sample-barcoded 5' primer, a second PCR was run for roughly 6 to 11 cycles. Each CDR3 protein is one row after TCRdb ran MiXCR on the 5' RACE reads. The sample gives 650,000 to 1,000,000 distinct CDR3 sequences, roughly 46% of which show up once; roughly 20% is in the top ten. Specimen: blood. These receptors all come from a man of 80 years or more in good health.

The chain recombines TRBV7-2 with TRBJ2-4; D is perhaps TRBD2 (6 bases). Deletions cut 5 bases from V and 0 bases from J, with 17 bases between. Germline V gene lookup returns CDR1 SGHTA and CDR2 FQGNSA. This CDR3 is 17 amino acids long. The CDR3 spells CASSNAGLNLAKNIQYF. The DNA for the CDR3 is TGTGCCAGCAGCAACGCGGGGCTTAACCTAGCCAAAAACATTCAGTACTTC.

V gene TRBV29-1 combines with J gene TRBJ2-7; weak D call: TRBD2 (7 bases). V was cut by 6 bases and J by 4 bases, with 22 bases left in between. Germline V gene lookup returns CDR1 SQVTM and CDR2 ANQGSEA. The CDR3 has 15 residues. DNA of the CDR3: TGCAGCGTCGACACAGGGCCGGGACTATCGTACGAGCAGTACTTC. The encoded protein is CSVDTGPGLSYEQYF.

This clonotype was observed a handful of times. The V and J genes are TRBV7-2 and TRBJ2-7; 10 bases agree with TRBD2. This CDR3 spans 15 amino acids. J gave up 5 bases and V 2 bases, and 6 bases lay outside the gene matches. Germline values: CDR1 SGHTA, CDR2 FQGNSA. The CDR3 DNA reads TGTGCCAGCAGCTTAAGACTAGCGGGCGCAAACGAGCAGTACTTC. This translates into CASSLRLAGANEQYF. The whole variable domain, remainder taken from reference TRBV7-2 and TRBJ2-7, is GAGVSQSPSNKVTEKGKDVELRCDPISGHTALYWYRQSLGQGLEFLIYFQGNSAPDKSGLPSDRFSAERTGGSVSTLTIQRTQQEDSAVYLCASSLRLAGANEQYFGPGTRLTVT.

The rearrangement joins TRBV4-2 to TRBJ2-3, with TRBD2 matching over 8 bases. Germline lookup yields CDR1 LGHNA and CDR2 YNFKEQ. The CDR3 is 19 residues long. The V gene end was trimmed by 8 bases and the J gene end by 1 base; junction bases not matched to a gene: 20. The chain's CDR3 is CASSGHLGLAERGTDTQYF. The DNA of the CDR3 is TGTGCCAGCTCAGGACACCTCGGACTAGCAGAACGGGGCACAGATACGCAGTATTTT.

Concerning this clonotype itself: At one of its ends the junction is not consistent with the germline gene, which may arise from a read error. The chain is built from TRBV20-1 and TRBJ2-1; tentative D call: TRBD2 (6 bases). CDR1 and CDR2 (germline): DFQATT, SNEGSKA (reference sequence). This CDR3 comprises 11 residues. The CDR3 coding sequence is TGCAGTGCTAGCGGGAGAAATGGGCAGTTCTTC. Amino acids: CSASGRNGQFF.

The V and J genes are TRBV10-3 and TRBJ2-3; 9 nucleotides agree with TRBD2. The V gene's germline CDR1 is ENHRY and CDR2 SYGVKD. This CDR3 is built from 15 residues. Losses at the gene ends were 7 bases for V and 4 bases for J; bases not matched to a gene: 9. For the CDR3, the DNA is TGTGCCATCAAACAGGGCGGGGGGGCCGCAGATACGCAGTATTTT. Translated, it gives CAIKQGGGAADTQYF.

This sequence joins TRBV5-1 and TRBJ1-6; a possible D gene is TRBD1 (5 bases). CDR3 length: 15 residues. The V gene lost 2 bases and the J gene lost 6 bases, with 12 bases spanning the gap. Germline-derived CDR1 and CDR2 are SGHRS and YFSETQ. CDR3: CASSFRQNSNSPLHF. DNA for the CDR3: TGCGCCAGCAGCTTCCGACAGAATTCTAATTCACCCCTCCACTTT.

The chain couples TRBV2 to TRBJ2-4; D uncertain. CDR3 size: 17 residues. V was trimmed by 7 bases and J by 1 base, leaving 20 bases between them. CDR1 and CDR2 from the germline V gene are SNHLY and FYNNEI. CDR3 region: CASNFDVEMAAKNIQYF. The DNA for the CDR3 is TGTGCCAGCAATTTTGACGTCGAAATGGCGGCCAAAAACATTCAGTACTTC. The full variable domain, in which reference TRBV2 and TRBJ2-4 provide the parts outside the CDR3, is EPEVTQTPSHQVTQMGQEVILRCVPISNHLYFYWYRQILGQKVEFLVSFYNNEISEKSEIFDDQFSVERPDGSNFTLKIRSTKLEDSAMYFCASNFDVEMAAKNIQYFGAGTRLSVL.

Turning to this clonotype: Mismatch with germline at one junction end may stem from a read error. The chain carries TRBV5-8 and TRBJ2-1; no definite D call. Looked up from germline, CDR1 is SGHTS and CDR2 is YDEGEE. This CDR3 is built from 12 residues. The CDR3 DNA reads TGTGCCAGCAGGTTCGGCTACACTGAGCAGTTCTTC. It encodes CASRFGYTEQFF.